A selection of T cell receptor beta chains follows, all from one sample in a study of blood T cell repertoires in COVID-19. Data came from immunoSEQ multiplex PCR; TCRdb stores just in-frame clones and leaves some out. In the table there are some 94,000 clones, 84% of which are singletons. The specimen was peripheral blood. These receptors were obtained from a man in his 70s with active or convalescent COVID-19. Both conserved end residues are part of each CDR3. Size tells how often a clone was seen (once, few, many) or the class of an expanded clone, and some rows leave it out.

V	size	CDR3
TRBV9	few	CASSPGGTGGDEQYF
TRBV4-1	NA	CASSQDWGNTEAFF
TRBV20-1	NA	CSASAQLNTGELFF
TRBV19	NA	CASSMKTSGGTGEQFF
TRBV27	NA	CASSPRAGTEAFF
TRBV7-3	NA	CASSLTRVKNTEAFF
TRBV28	NA	CASNYYGGDNYGYTF
TRBV23-1	NA	CASSQNRGRNEQFF
TRBV6-5	NA	CASRSTGTEAFF
TRBV7-9	NA	CASSLLRGTARARSEKLFF